The 5 T cell receptor beta chains below all came from one sample that was sequenced in a study of blood T cell repertoires in COVID-19. Profiled with immunoSEQ multiplex PCR; TCRdb holds only in-frame clones, not every one. The sample has around 80,000 clones, 70% to 85% seen once. The sequenced sample consisted of peripheral blood. These receptors all stem from a human donor in a cohort sampled during active COVID-19.

The genes are TRBV27 and TRBJ1-1; 8 bases agree with TRBD1. After removal of 4 bases from V and 5 bases from J, the junction contained 6 bases not matched to a gene. Germline V gene lookup returns CDR1 MNHEY and CDR2 SMNVEV (reference sequence). This CDR3 region has 14 residues. The CDR3: CASSSTQGATEAFF. DNA of the CDR3: TGTGCCAGCAGTTCAACCCAGGGGGCGACTGAAGCTTTCTTT.

This sequence joins TRBV27 and TRBJ2-2, with 8 bases identical to TRBD1. CDR1 is MNHEY, CDR2 SMNVEV, per germline (reference sequence). The length of the CDR3 is 16 residues. Trimming cost V 5 bases and J 2 bases; bases outside gene matches: 7. The CDR3 sequence: CASSKGDRLNTGELFF. The CDR3 DNA follows: TGTGCCAGCAGTAAGGGGGACAGGTTAAACACCGGGGAGCTGTTTTTT.

The gene calls are TRBV6-5 and TRBJ1-6; maybe TRBD1 (5 bases). CDR1 is MNHEY and CDR2 is SVGAGI in the germline V gene. The CDR3 runs to 14 residues. Trimming cost V 6 bases and J 0 bases, with 6 bases left between them. CDR3 protein: CASRQGSYNSPLHF. The CDR3 DNA reads as TGTGCCAGCAGGCAGGGCTCCTATAATTCACCCCTCCACTTT.

V and J are TRBV30 and TRBJ2-1; possible D gene TRBD1, 6 bases. From germline, CDR1 is GTSNPN and CDR2 SVGIG (reference sequence). V was cut by 1 base and J by 3 bases, with 19 bases left in between. The CDR3 runs 17 residues. This CDR3 is CAWSDLTGTLSYNEQFF. DNA for the CDR3: TGTGCCTGGAGTGACCTCACAGGGACCCTTAGCTACAATGAGCAGTTCTTC.

The chain combines TRBV10-2 with TRBJ2-2, with TRBD1 identical over 9 bases. This CDR3 comprises 14 residues. Per the germline V gene, CDR1 is WSHSY and CDR2 is SAAADI. The junction had 3 bases not matched to a gene; V was cut back by 9 bases and J by 1 base. CDR3 sequence reads: CASSGQGNTGELFF. In DNA, the CDR3 is TGCGCCAGTTCGGGACAGGGGAACACCGGGGAGCTGTTTTTT.